Listed below are T cell receptor beta chains from one sample, sequenced in a study of shared clonotypes between healthy human individuals. TCRdb's copy holds only in-frame clones and misses some; the assay was immunoSEQ multiplex PCR. The table has about a million clones, roughly 72% seen once. Sample: memory CD4+ T cells sorted from blood. The receptors were sampled from a man aged 18 to 30 in good health. CDR3s include the opening cysteine and the closing phenylalanine or tryptophan. A D gene is named only where the DNA matches it firmly. Some rows have no size entry. The others give once, few or many, or a class for an expanded clone.

D gene | J gene | clone size | V gene | CDR3 DNA | CDR3 protein
TRBD1 | TRBJ1-2 | . | TRBV5-1 | TGCGCCAGCAGCCACGGACAGGGGGATGGCTACACCTTC | CASSHGQGDGYTF
. | TRBJ1-4 | . | TRBV19 | TGTGCCAGTAAGCGGGGGTCCGGGAACGATGAAAAACTGTTTTTT | CASKRGSGNDEKLFF
. | TRBJ2-1 | . | TRBV2 | TGTGCCAGCAGTGCGAGTAGGCTCCCAGCCTACAATGAGCAGTTCTTC | CASSASRLPAYNEQFF
. | TRBJ2-2 | . | TRBV2 | TGTGCCAGCAGTGATATCGTGGTCACCGGGGAGCTGTTTTTT | CASSDIVVTGELFF
. | TRBJ2-7 | . | TRBV19 | TGTGCCAGTAGTAGAGGACGAGACTCCTACGAGCAGTACTTC | CASSRGRDSYEQYF
. | TRBJ1-4 | . | TRBV29-1 | TGCAGCGCCAGGGGAACTAATGAAAAACTGTTTTTT | CSARGTNEKLFF
TRBD1 | TRBJ1-5 | . | TRBV28 | TGTGCCAGCAGTAACACAGGGGTAGCTCAGCCCCAGCATTTT | CASSNTGVAQPQHF
TRBD2 | TRBJ2-7 | . | TRBV5-1 | TGCGCCAGCAGCCCCGGACTAGCGGGGAGCTCCTACGAGCAGTACTTC | CASSPGLAGSSYEQYF
TRBD1 | TRBJ2-2 | . | TRBV7-2 | TGTGCCAGCAGCCCGGACAGGGAACTGTTTTTT | CASSPDRELFF
TRBD1 | TRBJ2-7 | . | TRBV28 | TGTGCCAGCAGTTCGGGACAGGGCGAGCAGTACTTC | CASSSGQGEQYF
TRBD2 | TRBJ2-1 | . | TRBV5-4 | TGTGCCCACCGGGTGGAGCGGGGGGGCCATGATGAGCAGTTCTTC | CAHRVERGGHDEQFF
TRBD1 | TRBJ1-1 | . | TRBV9 | TGTGCCAGCAGCTCCCGTCCCGGGACAGGGAGCCCTTTCTTT | CASSSRPGTGSPFF
. | TRBJ2-2 | . | TRBV27 | TGTGCCAGCAGCATCCTCGGACATTCCTTCGCCGGGGAGCTGTTTTTT | CASSILGHSFAGELFF
. | TRBJ2-3 | once | TRBV7-6 | TGTGCCAGCAGCAGGGGGGTCACAGATACGCAGTATTTT | CASSRGVTDTQYF
. | TRBJ2-1 | many | TRBV18 | TGTGCCAGCTCACCGGAAGGGTGGTACAATGAGCAGTTCTTC | CASSPEGWYNEQFF
. | TRBJ1-1 | once | TRBV6-1 | TGTGCCAGCAGTGAAGCAGGGAGGTGGTCTGAAGCTTTCTTT | CASSEAGRWSEAFF
. | TRBJ1-5 | once | TRBV6-6 | TGTGCCAGCAGTTACGGCCAGAATCAGCCCCAGCATTTT | CASSYGQNQPQHF
. | TRBJ1-4 | . | TRBV28 | TGTGCCAGCAGTTTATCGGGGGATAATGAAAAACTGTTTTTT | CASSLSGDNEKLFF
. | TRBJ2-2 | . | TRBV7-2 | TGTGCCAGCAGCCCGATCTCCGGGACTCTGACCGGGGAGCTGTTTTTT | CASSPISGTLTGELFF
. | TRBJ2-6 | . | TRBV29-1 | TGCAGCGTTGATGAGTCTGGGGCCAACGTCCTGACTTTC | CSVDESGANVLTF
TRBD1 | TRBJ1-1 | few | TRBV19 | TGTGCCAGTAGTATAGAAGGACAGGCGAACACTGAAGCTTTCTTT | CASSIEGQANTEAFF
. | TRBJ2-7 | . | TRBV5-8 | TGTGCCAGCAGCGCCGGGACACGAGCGGGGACCTACGAGCAGTACTTC | CASSAGTRAGTYEQYF
. | TRBJ2-2 | once | TRBV7-5 | TGTGCCAGAAGCTACGACAGGGTTGAGACCGGGGAGCTGTTTTTT | CARSYDRVETGELFF
. | TRBJ1-6 | . | TRBV6-1 | TGTGCCAGCAGCAGCGAACTTAATTCACCCCTCCACTTT | CASSSELNSPLHF
. | TRBJ2-7 | . | TRBV5-1 | TGCGCCAGCAGCTTCATGGGAGTCGAGCAGTACTTC | CASSFMGVEQYF
. | TRBJ1-3 | . | TRBV7-2 | TGTGCCAGCAGCTTATCTGCAGGGCTGTCGAACACCATATATTTT | CASSLSAGLSNTIYF
. | TRBJ2-1 | . | TRBV4-3 | TGCGCCAGCAGCCAAGAGGGCCCCAACACCTACAATGAGCAGTTCTTC | CASSQEGPNTYNEQFF
. | TRBJ1-1 | . | TRBV27 | TGTGCCACCCAAAGGTCAGGGAGGAACACTGAAGCTTTCTTT | CATQRSGRNTEAFF
. | TRBJ2-4 | . | TRBV10-3 | TGTGCCATCAGTGACAACAGTAAAGCCAAAAACATTCAGTACTTC | CAISDNSKAKNIQYF
TRBD1 | TRBJ1-6 | . | TRBV5-1 | TGCGCCAGCAGCTCGACGCCCACAGGGGGCCAATCACCCCTCCACTTT | CASSSTPTGGQSPLHF
. | TRBJ2-2 | . | TRBV10-3 | TGTGCCATCAGTGGAAGTTTAGTGGCCGGGGAGCTGTTTTTT | CAISGSLVAGELFF
TRBD1 | TRBJ1-3 | . | TRBV18 | TGTGCCAGCTCACCCAGCCAGGGGGTCGGAAACACCATATATTTT | CASSPSQGVGNTIYF
. | TRBJ2-2 | . | TRBV28 | TGTGCCAGCAGTCGGACAGTTTCCGGAACCGGGGAGCTGTTTTTT | CASSRTVSGTGELFF
. | TRBJ1-1 | . | TRBV6-6 | TGTGCCAGCAGTTCGGGAAGGGTCACTGAAGCTTTCTTT | CASSSGRVTEAFF
. | TRBJ2-5 | many | TRBV7-2 | TGTGCCAGCAGCTTAGCAGGGAGGCCGGGGGAGACCCAGTACTTC | CASSLAGRPGETQYF
TRBD2 | TRBJ2-5 | . | TRBV9 | TGTGCCAGCAGCCGGGGGCGTAATAGCGGGAGCCAAGAGACCCAGTACTTC | CASSRGRNSGSQETQYF
. | TRBJ2-7 | . | TRBV10-3 | TGTGCCATCAACTCAGGGGGGGGAACACACTACGAGCAGTACTTC | CAINSGGGTHYEQYF
. | TRBJ2-1 | . | TRBV9 | TGTGCCAGCGGAGGGGCGATCCTCGGCTACAATGAGCAGTTCTTC | CASGGAILGYNEQFF
. | TRBJ1-2 | . | TRBV7-8 | TGTGCCAGCAGCTTGAGGGACCAACGAAACTACACCTTC | CASSLRDQRNYTF
. | TRBJ1-3 | . | TRBV30 | TGTGCCTGGAGGACAGGAGTCACTGTACTCTCTGGAAACACCATATATTTT | CAWRTGVTVLSGNTIYF
. | TRBJ1-2 | . | TRBV9 | TGTGCCAGCAGCGTTGGGGCTAACTATGGCTACACCTTC | CASSVGANYGYTF